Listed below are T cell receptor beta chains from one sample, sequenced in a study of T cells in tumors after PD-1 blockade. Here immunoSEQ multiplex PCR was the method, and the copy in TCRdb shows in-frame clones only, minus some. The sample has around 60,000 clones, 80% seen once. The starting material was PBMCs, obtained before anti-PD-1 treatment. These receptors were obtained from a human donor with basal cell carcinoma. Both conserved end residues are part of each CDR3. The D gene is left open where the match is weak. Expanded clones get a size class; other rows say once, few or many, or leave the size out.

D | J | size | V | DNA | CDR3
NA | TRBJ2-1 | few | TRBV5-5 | TGTGCCAGCAGCCCTGTGGGCTCCTACAATGAGCAGTTCTTC | CASSPVGSYNEQFF
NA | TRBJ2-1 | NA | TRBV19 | TGTGCCAGTAGTATTACTGGGGGCGCGGGGAATGAGCAGTTCTTC | CASSITGGAGNEQFF
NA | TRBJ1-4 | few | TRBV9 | TGTGCCAGCAGCGTAGACGGGGGGAATGAAAAACTGTTTTTT | CASSVDGGNEKLFF
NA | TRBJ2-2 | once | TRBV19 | TGTGCCAGTAGTCAGAATTTCCTAGGGACCGGGGAGCTGTTTTTT | CASSQNFLGTGELFF
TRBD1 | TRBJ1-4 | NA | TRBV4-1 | TGCGCCAGCAGCCATCCCCCGGGACAGTACGAAAAACTGTTTTTT | CASSHPPGQYEKLFF
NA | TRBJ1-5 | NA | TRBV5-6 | TGTGCCAGCAGCTCGGGACGCAGCCCGAGTCAGCCCCAGCATTTT | CASSSGRSPSQPQHF
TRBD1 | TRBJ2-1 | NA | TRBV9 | TGTGCCAGCAGCTCAGACAGGGGCCTCTGGAATGAGCAGTTCTTC | CASSSDRGLWNEQFF
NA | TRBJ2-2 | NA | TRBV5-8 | TGTGCCAGCAGCTTGAAGCGGGTTAACACCGGGGAGCTGTTTTTT | CASSLKRVNTGELFF
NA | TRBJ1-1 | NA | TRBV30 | TGTGCCTGGAGTAGGGGGGCCGACACTGAAGCTTTCTTT | CAWSRGADTEAFF
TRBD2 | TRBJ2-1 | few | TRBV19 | TGTGCCAGTAGGCCGGGACTAGCGGTAATCAATGAGCAGTTCTTC | CASRPGLAVINEQFF
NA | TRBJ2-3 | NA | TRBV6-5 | TGTGCCAGCAAAGTCGGCCTATCCTACACAGATACGCAGTATTTT | CASKVGLSYTDTQYF
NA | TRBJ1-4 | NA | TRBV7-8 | TGTGCCAGCAGCCCCCCCCCAAGGAACAGGGTCGGAGAAAAACTGTTTTTT | CASSPPPRNRVGEKLFF
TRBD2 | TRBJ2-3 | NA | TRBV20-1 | TGCAGTGCTAGTCTCGCGGGAGCAGATACGCAGTATTTT | CSASLAGADTQYF
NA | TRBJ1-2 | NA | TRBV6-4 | TGTGCCAGCAGACCCTCCCCGGGAGGGGGCTATGGCTACACCTTC | CASRPSPGGGYGYTF
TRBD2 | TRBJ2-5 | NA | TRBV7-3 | TGTGCCAGCAGCTCAAACGCGGGGGGCCAAGAGACCCAGTACTTC | CASSSNAGGQETQYF
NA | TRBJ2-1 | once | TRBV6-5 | TGTGCCAGCAGTCGTGACTACACCCACAATGAGCAGTTCTTC | CASSRDYTHNEQFF
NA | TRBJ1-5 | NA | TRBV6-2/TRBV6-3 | TGTGCCAGCAGCCCTGGTTGGCAGAATCAGCCCCAGCATTTT | CASSPGWQNQPQHF
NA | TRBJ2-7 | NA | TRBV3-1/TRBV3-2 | TGTGCCAGCAGCCAACAGCGTGGCTCCTACGAGCAGTACTTC | CASSQQRGSYEQYF
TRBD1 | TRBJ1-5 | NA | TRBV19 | TGTGCCAGTAGTATCGGTCAGGGGGGTCAGCCCCAGCATTTT | CASSIGQGGQPQHF
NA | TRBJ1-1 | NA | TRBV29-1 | TGCAGCGTTGTCAGCGTGGGGGAGGTTGCGAACACTGAAGCTTTCTTT | CSVVSVGEVANTEAFF
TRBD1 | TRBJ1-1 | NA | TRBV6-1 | TGTGCCAGCAGTGAGGACAGGGGGCTGAACACTGAAGCTTTCTTT | CASSEDRGLNTEAFF
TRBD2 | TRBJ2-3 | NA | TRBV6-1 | TGTGCCAGCAGTGAATATAGGACTAGCGGTACTAGCACAGATACGCAGTATTTT | CASSEYRTSGTSTDTQYF
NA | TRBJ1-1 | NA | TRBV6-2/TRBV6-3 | TGTGCCAGCAGTTTAGGATGGAACACTGAAGCTTTCTTT | CASSLGWNTEAFF
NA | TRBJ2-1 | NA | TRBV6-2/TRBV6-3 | TGTGCCAGCAGTTACTCGAGTGCGGTATACAATGAGCAGTTCTTC | CASSYSSAVYNEQFF
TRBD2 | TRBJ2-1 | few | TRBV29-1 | TGCAGCGTTGGACTAGCGGGGGGGCAGGTCTACAATGAGCAGTTCTTC | CSVGLAGGQVYNEQFF
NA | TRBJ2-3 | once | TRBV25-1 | TGTGCCAGCAGTCGAGGGGTCCCAGATACGCAGTATTTT | CASSRGVPDTQYF
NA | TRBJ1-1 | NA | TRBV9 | TGTGCCAGCAGCGTAAGGGATGTATCTGAAGCTTTCTTT | CASSVRDVSEAFF
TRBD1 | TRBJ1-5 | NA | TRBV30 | TGTGCCTGGAGACCAGGGGGCGTCGATCAGCCCCAGCATTTT | CAWRPGGVDQPQHF
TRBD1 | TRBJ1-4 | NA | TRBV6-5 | TGTGCCTGTGAGAGGGACAGGGATGAAAAACTGTTTTTT | CACERDRDEKLFF
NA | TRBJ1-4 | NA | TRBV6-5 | TGTGCCAGCAGCCAGTCATGGGATGAAAAACTGTTTTTT | CASSQSWDEKLFF
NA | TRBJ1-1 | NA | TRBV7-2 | TGTGCCAGCAGCTTAGCGGCAGGGGCCACTGAAGCTTTCTTT | CASSLAAGATEAFF
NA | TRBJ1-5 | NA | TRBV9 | TGTGCCAGCAGCGTAGCAGGTGGGGGGGCCCAGCATTTT | CASSVAGGGAQHF
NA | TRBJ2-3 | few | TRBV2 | TGTGCCAGCAGTGCATCCCTAGTGTGGCAGTATTTT | CASSASLVWQYF
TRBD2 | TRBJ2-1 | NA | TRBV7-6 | TGTGCCAGCAGCTTACCGCTAGCGGGGGGCACCAATGAGCAGTTCTTC | CASSLPLAGGTNEQFF
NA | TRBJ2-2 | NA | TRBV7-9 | TGTGCCAGCAGCTTAGTGGTATACACCGGGGAGCTGTTTTTT | CASSLVVYTGELFF
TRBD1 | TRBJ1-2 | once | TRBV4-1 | TGCGCCAGCAGGACAGGGGGCGCGGGAGTCTATGGCTACACCTTC | CASRTGGAGVYGYTF
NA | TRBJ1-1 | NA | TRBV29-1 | TGCAGCGTTAGTAGAACTGAAGCTTTCTTT | CSVSRTEAFF
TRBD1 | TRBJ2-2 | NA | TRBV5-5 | TGTGCCAGCAGCAGCCGGGACAGGGTATCCGGGGAGCTGTTTTTT | CASSSRDRVSGELFF
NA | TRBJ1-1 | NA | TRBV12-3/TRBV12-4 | TGTGCCAGCAGTTTTCTTGGGGGCACTGAAGCTTTCTTT | CASSFLGGTEAFF
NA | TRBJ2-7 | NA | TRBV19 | TGTGCCAGTAGTATCGACTTGGCTGTCCCCAGCGAGCAGTACTTC | CASSIDLAVPSEQYF
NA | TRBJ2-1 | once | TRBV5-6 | TGTGCCAGCAGCTTGATCCCTACCTACAATGAGCAGTTCTTC | CASSLIPTYNEQFF
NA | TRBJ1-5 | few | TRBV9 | TGTGCCAGCAGCGTAGGAGTTGGCAATCAGCCCCAGCATTTT | CASSVGVGNQPQHF
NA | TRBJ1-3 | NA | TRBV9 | TGTGCCAGCAGCGAAGGGACGGGAAACACCATATATTTT | CASSEGTGNTIYF
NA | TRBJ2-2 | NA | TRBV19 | TGTGCCAGTAGTCCCGCCGGAGTTACCGGGGAGCTGTTTTTT | CASSPAGVTGELFF
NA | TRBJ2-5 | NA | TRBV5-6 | TGTGCCAGCAGCTTTCGGACAGACCAAGAGACCCAGTACTTC | CASSFRTDQETQYF
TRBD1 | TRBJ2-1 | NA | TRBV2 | TGTGCCAGCAATTCTCAGGCGATGCGGTACAGGGGGTCCTACAATGAGCAGTTCTTC | CASNSQAMRYRGSYNEQFF
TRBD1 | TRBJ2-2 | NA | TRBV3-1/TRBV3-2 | TGTGCCAGCAGCCAAGGGACAGGGACCTTCGCCGGGGAGCTGTTTTTT | CASSQGTGTFAGELFF
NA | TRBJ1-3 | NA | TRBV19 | TGTGCCAGTACGACAGCGACCCCTACTCCTAACACCATATATTTT | CASTTATPTPNTIYF
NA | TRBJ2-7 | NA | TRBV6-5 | TGTGCCACCAGACGCCAGTTTGGGGACGCCGAGCAGTACTTC | CATRRQFGDAEQYF
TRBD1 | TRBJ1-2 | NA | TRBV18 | TGTGCCAGCTCACTCCTTCTAGGACAGGTCGCTAACTATGGCTACACCTTC | CASSLLLGQVANYGYTF
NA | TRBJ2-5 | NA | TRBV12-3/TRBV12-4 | TGTGCCAGCAGTTTAGGGTTAGGGGAGACCCAGTACTTC | CASSLGLGETQYF
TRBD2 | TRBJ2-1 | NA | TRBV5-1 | TGCGCCAGCAGCTTGGAGGGACTAGCGGGGAACAATGAGCAGTTCTTC | CASSLEGLAGNNEQFF
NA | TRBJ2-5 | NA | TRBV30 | TGTGCCTGCCAGGGGTTTTTGGAAGAGACCCAGTACTTC | CACQGFLEETQYF